Following are 27 T cell receptor beta chains from one sample sequenced in a study of blood T cell repertoires in COVID-19. Clones were read by immunoSEQ multiplex PCR, and TCRdb kept only the in-frame ones, dropping some. Among some 250,000 clones listed, approximately 82% were seen once. The sample taken for sequencing was peripheral blood. The receptors stem from a woman between 18 and 30 years old with acute or convalescent COVID-19.

V usage is TRBV6-2 or TRBV6-3 and J usage is TRBJ1-5; 11 nucleotides match TRBD1. Germline lookup yields CDR1 MNHEY and CDR2 SVGEGT. The ends lost 6 bases at V and 7 bases at J; junction bases unmatched: 5. This CDR3 comprises 14 residues. The CDR3 spells CASSRTGGGQPQHF. In nucleotides, the CDR3 is TGTGCCAGCAGCCGGACAGGGGGCGGGCAGCCCCAGCATTTT.

The genes are TRBV5-1 and TRBJ2-3; TRBD2 aligns across 13 bases. Germline V gene data show CDR1 as SGHRS and CDR2 as YFSETQ. This CDR3 contains 19 residues. V shed 1 base and J 2 bases; nucleotides not matched to a gene: 10. Here the CDR3 reads CASSLPPSLAGGNTDTQYF. For the CDR3, the DNA is TGCGCCAGCAGCTTGCCCCCCTCACTAGCGGGAGGGAACACAGATACGCAGTATTTT. Full variable domain (rest looked up from reference TRBV5-1 and TRBJ2-3): KAGVTQTPRYLIKTRGQQVTLSCSPISGHRSVSWYQQTPGQGLQFLFEYFSETQRNKGNFPGRFSGRQFSNSRSEMNVSTLELGDSALYLCASSLPPSLAGGNTDTQYFGPGTRLTVL.

The V and J genes are TRBV7-9 and TRBJ1-1; D ambiguous. V gave up 4 bases and J gave up 0 bases, with 6 bases separating them. The CDR3 consists of 13 residues. CDR1 SEHNR and CDR2 FQNEAQ come from the germline V gene (reference sequence). The CDR3 sequence: CASSSSMNTEAFF. CDR3 DNA sequence: TGTGCCAGCAGCTCTAGCATGAACACTGAAGCTTTCTTT.

This chain joins TRBV2 and TRBJ1-1, with D perhaps TRBD1 (5 bases). CDR3 length equals 13 residues. Germline values: CDR1 SNHLY, CDR2 FYNNEI. V was trimmed by 8 bases and J by 2 bases, leaving 12 bases between them. CDR3 amino acids: CASSGQLNTEAFF. The DNA of the CDR3 is TGTGCCAGCTCAGGACAATTAAACACTGAAGCTTTCTTT. The variable domain in full, with the rest retrieved from reference TRBV2 and TRBJ1-1, is EPEVTQTPSHQVTQMGQEVILRCVPISNHLYFYWYRQILGQKVEFLVSFYNNEISEKSEIFDDQFSVERPDGSNFTLKIRSTKLEDSAMYFCASSGQLNTEAFFGQGTRLTVV.

The chain carries TRBV5-5 and TRBJ1-3; 8 bases fit TRBD1. The ends lost 0 bases at V and 0 bases at J; junction bases unmatched: 11. Germline values: CDR1 SGHKS, CDR2 YYEKEE (reference sequence). The CDR3 is made up of 19 amino acids. The CDR3 coding sequence is TGTGCCAGCAGCTTGGAGTTTCGGCAGGGGGCTCGCTCTGGAAACACCATATATTTT. Its protein product is CASSLEFRQGARSGNTIYF. Full variable domain (remainder filled in from reference TRBV5-5 and TRBJ1-3): DAGVTQSPTHLIKTRGQQVTLRCSPISGHKSVSWYQQVLGQGPQFIFQYYEKEERGRGNFPDRFSARQFPNYSSELNVNALLLGDSALYLCASSLEFRQGARSGNTIYFGEGSWLTVV.

This clone occurred once. V usage is TRBV5-4 and J usage is TRBJ2-2; tentatively, D is TRBD2 (5 bases). The CDR3 runs to 16 residues. Germline CDR1 and CDR2: SGHNT and YYREEE (reference sequence). V was shortened by 0 bases and J by 6 bases, with 15 bases between the two germline ends. CDR3 loop: CASSLGYGVRPGELFF. In DNA form, the CDR3 reads TGTGCCAGCAGCTTGGGGTACGGGGTTCGGCCCGGGGAGCTGTTTTTT.

This CDR3 reads CASSFGGAEAFF. The CDR3 DNA reads as TGTGCCAGCAGTTTCGGGGGGGCAGAAGCTTTCTTT. V and J are TRBV12-3 or TRBV12-4 and TRBJ1-1, with a weak D call TRBD1 (6 bases). The V end lost 3 bases, the J end lost 8 bases, and 10 bases lay between the germline ends. The CDR3 length is 12 residues.

The V call is TRBV6-5, the J call TRBJ1-2; tentative D call: TRBD1 (6 bases). CDR3 length: 15 amino acids. Deletions cut 5 bases from V and 1 base from J, with 14 bases between. Germline V CDR1 and CDR2: MNHEY, SVGAGI. The DNA of the CDR3 is TGTGCCAGCAGTCGTAAAAGGGGGAGTAACTATGGCTACACCTTC. Its translation: CASSRKRGSNYGYTF.

This chain links TRBV6-2 or TRBV6-3 with TRBJ1-1; D might be TRBD1 (6 bases). CDR1 is MNHEY and CDR2 is SVGEGT in the germline V gene. The CDR3 loop spans 15 amino acids. V was pared by 0 bases and J by 5 bases, with 13 bases between. In DNA, the CDR3 is TGTGCCAGCAGTTACTCGGGGGCAGGGCGGACTGAAGCTTTCTTT. Its translation: CASSYSGAGRTEAFF.

This chain connects TRBV6-2 or TRBV6-3 to TRBJ1-5, with TRBD1 identical over 8 bases. This CDR3 comprises 16 residues. Germline V gene lookup returns CDR1 MNHEY and CDR2 SVGEGT. V dropped 2 bases and J dropped 3; count of bases not matched to a gene: 6. CDR3 sequence reads: CASSYPGQVFNQPQHF. DNA for the CDR3: TGTGCCAGCAGTTACCCGGGACAGGTCTTCAATCAGCCCCAGCATTTT.

The rearrangement links TRBV6-5 to TRBJ1-1; the match to TRBD1 covers 8 bases. Germline CDR1 MNHEY, CDR2 SVGAGI. V lost 6 bases to trimming and J lost 0 bases; unmatched junction nucleotides: 9. This CDR3 has 16 amino acids. CDR3 sequence: CASSYHPGQVNTEAFF. CDR3 nucleotide sequence: TGTGCCAGCAGCTACCATCCGGGACAGGTGAACACTGAAGCTTTCTTT.

The chain recombines TRBV9 with TRBJ1-3; 7 bases align to TRBD1. Looked up from germline, CDR1 is SGDLS and CDR2 is YYNGEE. The length of the CDR3 is 17 residues. V dropped 0 bases and J dropped 7; count of bases not matched to a gene: 13. The CDR3 sequence: CASSVEPFHSTGNTIYF. The CDR3 bases are TGTGCCAGCAGCGTAGAACCCTTTCACTCGACAGGGAACACCATATATTTT.

This clone was seen a single time. The chain links TRBV5-6 to TRBJ2-2, with 7 bases aligning to TRBD2. The CDR3 runs to 17 residues. V gave up 1 base and J gave up 0 bases; unmatched junction bases: 6. CDR1 and CDR2 from the germline V gene are SGHDT and YYEEEE. The CDR3 loop reads CASSLLGLAANTGELFF. The DNA for the CDR3 is TGTGCCAGCAGCTTGCTAGGGCTAGCGGCGAACACCGGGGAGCTGTTTTTT.

The CDR3 is CASSPLAGSSYNEQFF. CDR3 DNA: TGTGCCAGTAGTCCCCTAGCGGGGAGCTCCTACAATGAGCAGTTCTTC. This rearrangement joins TRBV19 to TRBJ2-1, with TRBD2 matching 9 bases. Trimming at V came to 5 bases and at J to 0 bases, leaving 5 bases not matched to a gene. This CDR3 is built from 16 residues. Germline V gene data show CDR1 as LNHDA and CDR2 as SQIVND (reference sequence).

The chain uses TRBV30 and TRBJ2-3; D is unclear. The V gene's germline CDR1 is GTSNPN and CDR2 SVGIG (reference sequence). Trimming removed 5 bases from V and 3 bases from J, with 9 bases in between. The CDR3 is made up of 12 amino acids. The CDR3 coding sequence is TGTGCCTGGGGCGAGGCAACAGATACGCAGTATTTT. It specifies CAWGEATDTQYF.

DNA for the CDR3: TGTGCCACCAGCGGGAGTTGGTCCGGGGAGCTGTTTTTT. It encodes CATSGSWSGELFF. The chain joins TRBV24-1 to TRBJ2-2; D is perhaps TRBD2 (6 bases). Trimming removed 7 bases from V and 6 bases from J, with 11 bases in between. This CDR3 comprises 13 residues. Germline CDR1 and CDR2: KGHDR and SFDVKD.

This clone was found a few times. The chain uses TRBV7-8 and TRBJ1-2, with 10 bases identical to TRBD1. Trimming cost V 5 bases and J 7 bases; bases outside gene matches: 13. CDR1 is SGHVS, CDR2 FQNEAQ, per germline. CDR3 length: 16 residues. This CDR3 is CASSHRDRGRGGGYTF. The CDR3 region has the DNA TGTGCCAGCAGCCACCGGGACAGGGGTCGGGGTGGTGGCTACACCTTC.

The rearrangement joins TRBV27 to TRBJ2-7, with 8 bases matching TRBD2. CDR3 length: 17 amino acids. The ends lost 6 bases at V and 1 base at J; junction bases unmatched: 14. Germline V gives CDR1 MNHEY, CDR2 SMNVEV (reference sequence). Written as DNA, the CDR3 is TGTGCCAGCAGCTCGATCTCTACCGGGACTAGTTCCTACGAGCAGTACTTC. As protein: CASSSISTGTSSYEQYF.

The chain links TRBV10-3 to TRBJ1-1; D gene ambiguous. The length of the CDR3 is 14 residues. V shed 3 bases and J shed 0 bases, with 8 bases lying between them. Germline loops: CDR1 ENHRY, CDR2 SYGVKD. CDR3 in amino acids: CAISDRGMNTEAFF. CDR3 nucleotides: TGTGCCATCAGTGATCGAGGGATGAACACTGAAGCTTTCTTT.

V usage is TRBV11-2 and J usage is TRBJ1-2; D possibly corresponds to TRBD1 (5 bases). The CDR3 is 13 amino acids. CDR1 is SGHAT and CDR2 is FQNNGV in the germline V gene. Trimming shortened V by 4 bases and J by 8 bases, and 14 bases separated the two germline ends. Here the CDR3 DNA reads TGTGCCAGCAGCTCGACAGACAGTAGCGGCTACACCTTC. Translated, it gives CASSSTDSSGYTF.

The gene calls are TRBV11-2 and TRBJ1-3; D remains unclear. The CDR3 is 16 amino acids. Germline CDR1 is SGHAT and CDR2 is FQNNGV. V was cut by 1 base and J by 0 bases, with 10 bases left in between. CDR3 amino acids: CASSLVLTNSGNTIYF. The CDR3 nucleotides are TGTGCCAGCAGCTTAGTTTTGACAAACTCTGGAAACACCATATATTTT.

The chain is built from TRBV30 and TRBJ1-2, with TRBD1 matching over 7 bases. This CDR3 contains 13 residues. The ends lost 4 bases at V and 8 bases at J; junction bases unmatched: 10. Germline values: CDR1 GTSNPN, CDR2 SVGIG (reference sequence). DNA of the CDR3: TGTGCCTGGACCAGAACAGGGGCGTTGGGCTACACCTTC. It specifies CAWTRTGALGYTF.

This clone was seen repeatedly, ten times or more. The chain links TRBV5-1 to TRBJ2-4; tentative D call: TRBD1 (6 bases). The CDR3 consists of 13 residues. V was trimmed by 4 bases and J by 5 bases, leaving 10 bases between them. Germline loops: CDR1 SGHRS, CDR2 YFSETQ. The CDR3 reads CASSVTGQNIQYF. For the CDR3, the DNA is TGCGCCAGCAGCGTGACAGGACAAAACATTCAGTACTTC.

The chain recombines TRBV6-2 or TRBV6-3 with TRBJ2-7; 11 nucleotides line up with TRBD2. Germline V gene data show CDR1 as MNHEY and CDR2 as SVGEGT. The J segment lost 1 base and the V segment lost 2 bases, leaving 1 base of the junction unmatched. The CDR3 has 15 residues. The CDR3 DNA is TGTGCCAGCAGTTACAGGACTAGCGGGTCCTACGAGCAGTACTTC. Translation: CASSYRTSGSYEQYF.

The chain is built from TRBV10-2 and TRBJ2-7; 8 positions agree with TRBD2. This CDR3 region has 15 residues. CDR1 is WSHSY, CDR2 SAAADI, per germline. In DNA, the CDR3 is TGCGCAGCCGGGGGGGAGGCGTCGAGCTCCTACGAGCAGTACTTC. As protein: CAAGGEASSSYEQYF.

The chain joins TRBV30 to TRBJ1-4; no clear D gene. The V and J ends lost 3 bases and 4 bases respectively, with 15 bases between them. The CDR3 extends over 15 amino acids. CDR1 and CDR2 from the germline V gene are GTSNPN and SVGIG (reference sequence). CDR3 residues: CAWRAPTAGNEKLFF. The CDR3 nucleotides are TGTGCCTGGAGAGCCCCGACGGCGGGTAATGAAAAACTGTTTTTT.

This chain joins TRBV27 and TRBJ2-2, with 11 bases fitting TRBD1. The germline gives CDR1 MNHEY, CDR2 SMNVEV (reference sequence). CDR3 size: 17 residues. Germline trimming cut 8 bases from V and 5 bases from J; bases unmatched to any gene: 13. CDR3 residues: CASRERGQGARTGELFF. The CDR3 DNA is TGTGCCAGCCGAGAACGAGGACAGGGGGCTCGGACCGGGGAGCTGTTTTTT.